These 19 T cell receptor beta chains came from one sample sequenced in a study of blood T cell repertoires in COVID-19. Clones were sequenced by immunoSEQ multiplex PCR, and TCRdb holds only the in-frame ones, with some missing. The sample lists 140,000 or so clones, around 80% occurring once. Sequencing was performed on peripheral blood. The receptor source for this set is a woman in her sixties with acute or convalescent COVID-19.

This rearrangement joins TRBV29-1 to TRBJ2-2; no clear D gene. The V end lost 4 bases, the J end lost 1 base, and 7 bases lay between the germline ends. From germline, CDR1 is SQVTM and CDR2 ANQGSEA. The CDR3 is 13 amino acids. Here the CDR3 reads CSVVRQNTGELFF. In DNA, the CDR3 is TGCAGCGTTGTTCGACAGAACACCGGGGAGCTGTTTTTT.

In its sample, this clone was seen a few times. The chain has TRBV19 and TRBJ1-6; unclear D gene. Between the trimmed V and J ends, which lost 5 bases and 7 bases, there was a span of 12 bases. Germline V gene sequence: CDR1 LNHDA, CDR2 SQIVND (reference sequence). The CDR3 is 14 residues long. CDR3 residues: CASSPAYGNSPLHF. For the CDR3, the DNA is TGTGCCAGTAGTCCGGCCTACGGGAATTCACCCCTCCACTTT.

This clone was seen only a few times. The chain is built from TRBV10-1 and TRBJ1-5; 10 positions agree with TRBD1. Per germline, CDR1 WNHNN and CDR2 SYGVQD (reference sequence). With 2 bases clipped from V and 6 bases from J, the junction kept 7 bases outside the gene matches. The length of the CDR3 is 16 residues. DNA for the CDR3: TGCGCCAGCAGTGAGAAGGGACAGGGGAGGGGTCAGCCCCAGCATTTT. This sequence encodes CASSEKGQGRGQPQHF.

This chain links TRBV5-6 with TRBJ2-1; weak D call: TRBD2 (5 bases). V lost 2 bases to trimming and J lost 6 bases, with 12 bases between them. CDR3 length: 14 residues. Germline loops: CDR1 SGHDT, CDR2 YYEEEE. CDR3 bases: TGTGCCAGCAGCTTTGGTACTAGGACCAATGAGCAGTTCTTC. Translated: CASSFGTRTNEQFF.

This chain uses TRBV2 with TRBJ2-7; D is unresolved. Germline assignment: CDR1 SNHLY and CDR2 FYNNEI. The CDR3 runs 13 residues. The germline V and J ends were trimmed by 2 bases and 7 bases, with 12 bases remaining between them. CDR3 in amino acids: CASSESWVGEQYF. The DNA for the CDR3 is TGTGCCAGCAGTGAAAGTTGGGTCGGGGAGCAGTACTTC.

CDR3 in DNA: TGTGCCAGTAGTACCTCTCAGGGAAGGCAGTATTTT. Translated, it gives CASSTSQGRQYF. The chain joins TRBV19 to TRBJ2-3; tentatively, D is TRBD1 (5 bases). The germline V gene encodes CDR1 LNHDA and CDR2 SQIVND (reference sequence). Trimming shortened V by 4 bases and J by 11 bases, and 13 bases separated the two germline ends. The CDR3 contains 12 residues.

This sequence joins TRBV6-5 and TRBJ2-3, with 8 bases identical to TRBD1. V was pared by 7 bases and J by 3 bases, with 6 bases of the junction left unmatched. Germline V gene lookup returns CDR1 MNHEY and CDR2 SVGAGI. This CDR3 has 14 amino acids. In DNA, the CDR3 is TGTGCCAGCACGTCGGACAGGGTTACAGATACGCAGTATTTT. It yields the protein CASTSDRVTDTQYF.

This chain joins TRBV4-1 and TRBJ2-1; D is possibly TRBD2 (5 bases). The CDR3 sequence is 12 residues long. Between the trimmed V and J ends, which lost 1 base and 8 bases, there was a span of 6 bases. Germline V gene lookup returns CDR1 MGHRA and CDR2 YSYEKL. CDR3 loop: CASSQGLHEQFF. The CDR3 DNA sequence: TGCGCCAGCAGCCAAGGACTACATGAGCAGTTCTTC.

The chain uses TRBV7-2 and TRBJ2-1; possibly TRBD1 for D (5 bases). Trimming removed 3 bases at V and 9 bases at J, with 15 bases between. Germline assignment: CDR1 SGHTA and CDR2 FQGNSA. CDR3 size: 14 residues. CDR3: CASSFFLGHSEQFF. CDR3 nucleotides: TGTGCCAGCAGCTTTTTTCTGGGGCACTCTGAGCAGTTCTTC.

This clone was seen once. V gene TRBV19 combines with J gene TRBJ2-6, with 11 bases aligning to TRBD1. Germline CDR1 LNHDA, CDR2 SQIVND (reference sequence). This CDR3 spans 19 amino acids. The J segment lost 0 bases and the V segment lost 5 bases, leaving 9 bases of the junction unmatched. This CDR3 reads CASSPRTGGETSGANVLTF. Here the CDR3 DNA reads TGTGCCAGTAGTCCAAGGACAGGGGGCGAAACCTCTGGGGCCAACGTCCTGACTTTC. Full variable domain (remainder filled in from reference TRBV19 and TRBJ2-6): DGGITQSPKYLFRKEGQNVTLSCEQNLNHDAMYWYRQDPGQGLRLIYYSQIVNDFQKGDIAEGYSVSREKKESFPLTVTSAQKNPTAFYLCASSPRTGGETSGANVLTFGAGSRLTVL.

This chain uses TRBV10-1 with TRBJ1-1; 10 bases are shared with TRBD1. The V gene's germline CDR1 is WNHNN and CDR2 SYGVQD (reference sequence). CDR3 length: 15 residues. V shed 4 bases and J 7 bases; nucleotides not matched to a gene: 9. The CDR3 loop reads CASSGETGGWSEAFF. In DNA, the CDR3 is TGCGCCAGCAGTGGGGAGACAGGGGGCTGGAGTGAAGCTTTCTTT.

This clone has ten or more counts. The V call is TRBV6-5, the J call TRBJ1-4; D gene unclear. The CDR3 contains 13 residues. CDR1 is MNHEY and CDR2 is SVGAGI in the germline V gene. V dropped 4 bases and J dropped 6 bases, with 9 bases sitting between them. The CDR3 nucleotides read TGTGCCAGCAGTTTAAGCAGCGATGAAAAACTGTTTTTT. The encoded protein is CASSLSSDEKLFF.

The chain links TRBV6-1 to TRBJ1-5, with a tentative D call TRBD1 (6 bases). The V end lost 3 bases, the J end lost 6 bases, and 12 bases lay between the germline ends. The CDR3 totals 14 residues. CDR1 is MNHNS, CDR2 SASEGT, per germline. CDR3 in amino acids: CASSEGASGQPQHF. Written as DNA, the CDR3 is TGTGCCAGCAGTGAGGGGGCTTCAGGTCAGCCCCAGCATTTT.

The chain combines TRBV5-1 with TRBJ2-7; 7 nucleotides align to TRBD1. V was pared by 2 bases and J by 2 bases, with 4 bases of the junction left unmatched. The CDR3 is 14 amino acids. Germline V gene lookup returns CDR1 SGHRS and CDR2 YFSETQ. The CDR3 here is CASSLPGGPYEQYF. CDR3 nucleotide sequence: TGCGCCAGCAGCTTACCAGGGGGTCCCTACGAGCAGTACTTC.

V and J are TRBV10-2 and TRBJ2-1; 7 nucleotides match TRBD2. CDR3 length: 16 residues. CDR1 and CDR2 (germline): WSHSY, SAAADI. Losses at the gene ends were 2 bases for V and 4 bases for J; bases not matched to a gene: 8. CDR3 sequence: CASSEGRPSGYNEQFF. The CDR3 bases are TGCGCCAGCAGTGAGGGGCGTCCTAGCGGATACAATGAGCAGTTCTTC.

The count of this clone is one. The chain carries TRBV2 and TRBJ1-4; 7 bases fit TRBD1. This CDR3 is 15 amino acids long. The ends lost 2 bases at V and 10 bases at J; junction bases unmatched: 10. The germline CDR1 and CDR2 sequences are SNHLY and FYNNEI. The CDR3 DNA sequence: TGTGCCAGCAGTGAAAGGGGGCCCTATTGGGGAAAACTGTTTTTT. This encodes CASSERGPYWGKLFF.

The chain uses TRBV6-5 and TRBJ1-2; 7 bases fit TRBD1. The CDR3 is 14 residues long. With 5 bases clipped from V and 4 bases from J, the junction kept 7 bases outside the gene matches. The germline V gene has CDR1 MNHEY and CDR2 SVGAGI. The CDR3 spells CASSPVQGIYGYTF. CDR3 nucleotides: TGTGCCAGCAGTCCAGTACAGGGGATCTATGGCTACACCTTC.

The rearrangement uses TRBV18 and TRBJ2-3, with D perhaps TRBD2 (6 bases). The V end was cut by 8 bases, the J end by 8 bases, with 8 bases between. There are 10 residues in the CDR3. Germline V lookup: CDR1 KGHSH, CDR2 LQKENI. CDR3 DNA sequence: TGTGCCAGCCGCGGGACTACGCAGTATTTT. It yields the protein CASRGTTQYF. The full variable domain, its missing parts supplied by reference TRBV18 and TRBJ2-3, is NAGVMQNPRHLVRRRGQEARLRCSPMKGHSHVYWYRQLPEEGLKFMVYLQKENIIDESGMPKERFSAEFPKEGPSILRIQQVVRGDSAAYFCASRGTTQYFGPGTRLTVL.

The table lists this clone with a count of one. The V gene is TRBV4-1, the J gene TRBJ2-1, with D perhaps matching TRBD2 (6 bases). CDR3 size: 16 residues. Trimming removed 4 bases at V and 0 bases at J, with 13 bases between. Germline V gene lookup returns CDR1 MGHRA and CDR2 YSYEKL. The CDR3 here is CASSLSGVSSYNEQFF. DNA for the CDR3: TGCGCCAGCAGCCTATCGGGAGTCAGCTCCTACAATGAGCAGTTCTTC.